Each of the 20 T cell receptor beta chains below was sequenced from the same sample in a study of T cells in Graves' hyperthyroidism and ophthalmopathy. From RNA transcripts, TCR beta CDR3 regions were amplified. TCR CDR3 underwent first-round RT-PCR with the HTBI primer set. TCRdb re-derived calls from the multiplex PCR reads in MiXCR, one entry per CDR3 protein. The table records 250,000 or so distinct CDR3 sequences, about 15% of them present only once. The sample consisted of blood. These receptors originate from a woman between 50 and 59 years old with Graves' hyperthyroidism that later progressed to Graves' ophthalmopathy.

The chain combines TRBV5-1 with TRBJ2-7; 14 bases map to TRBD2. Germline loops: CDR1 SGHRS, CDR2 YFSETQ. CDR3 length: 15 amino acids. Trimming cost V 3 bases and J 4 bases; bases outside gene matches: 3. CDR3 loop: CASSSGLAGVYEQYF. The CDR3 DNA is TGCGCCAGCAGCTCGGGACTAGCGGGAGTATACGAGCAGTACTTC.

This clonotype was counted ten times or more. V gene TRBV7-9 combines with J gene TRBJ2-1; 13 positions agree with TRBD2. Per the germline V gene, CDR1 is SEHNR and CDR2 is FQNEAQ (reference sequence). After removal of 1 base from V and 10 bases from J, the junction contained 4 bases not matched to a gene. The CDR3 has 15 amino acids. The CDR3 nucleotides read TGTGCCAGCAGCTTAGGGACTAGCGGGAGTGTCGAGCAGTTCTTC. Amino acid sequence: CASSLGTSGSVEQFF.

This clonotype has only a few counts. The chain recombines TRBV2 with TRBJ2-7; D is uncertain. The V gene lost 5 bases and the J gene lost 3 bases, with 17 bases spanning the gap. The V gene's germline CDR1 is SNHLY and CDR2 FYNNEI. The CDR3 length is 15 residues. In DNA form, the CDR3 reads TGTGCCAGCAGTCCCATACAGAGATCTTACTACGAGCAGTACTTC. This encodes CASSPIQRSYYEQYF.

The rearrangement joins TRBV5-1 to TRBJ2-2, with D perhaps being TRBD1 or TRBD2 (6 bases each). The V and J ends lost 4 bases and 2 bases respectively, with 15 bases between them. Germline CDR1 is SGHRS and CDR2 is YFSETQ. This CDR3 has 16 amino acids. CDR3 DNA: TGCGCCAGCAGCACGGGGGCCGCAACAAACACCGGGGAGCTGTTTTTT. Translating it yields CASSTGAATNTGELFF.

This clonotype has ten or more counts. The chain couples TRBV24-1 to TRBJ2-3; D is possibly TRBD1 or TRBD2 (5 bases each). Germline-derived CDR1 and CDR2 are KGHDR and SFDVKD. The length of the CDR3 is 16 residues. V was shortened by 4 bases and J by 3 bases, with 16 bases between the two germline ends. The CDR3: CATSERDHLGTDTQYF. CDR3 DNA: TGTGCCACCAGTGAACGGGACCACCTCGGAACAGATACGCAGTATTTT.

This clonotype showed up many times. The rearrangement uses TRBV20-1 and TRBJ2-7; 14 positions agree with TRBD2. The CDR3 is 13 residues long. V trimming: 5 bases; J trimming: 7 bases; junction bases outside the gene matches: 4. Germline loops: CDR1 DFQATT, CDR2 SNEGSKA (reference sequence). The CDR3 is CSAGTSGRGEQYF. The CDR3 nucleotides read TGCAGTGCTGGGACTAGCGGGAGAGGTGAGCAGTACTTC.

This clonotype was detected a few times. In DNA, the CDR3 is TGTGCCAGCAGTACCCGGGACTACGAGCACACAGATACGCAGTATTTT. Translation gives CASSTRDYEHTDTQYF. The V gene is TRBV6-1, the J gene TRBJ2-3, with 7 bases lining up with TRBD2. The CDR3 has 16 residues. Per the germline V gene, CDR1 is MNHNS and CDR2 is SASEGT. The V segment lost 5 bases and the J segment 2 bases; nucleotides outside the gene matches: 10.

This clonotype was seen at least ten times. The rearrangement links TRBV30 to TRBJ2-7; a possible D gene is TRBD1 (6 bases). Germline V gene lookup returns CDR1 GTSNPN and CDR2 SVGIG (reference sequence). V was cut by 6 bases and J by 2 bases, with 14 bases left in between. This CDR3 contains 13 residues. CDR3 amino acids: CACTGQATYEQYF. DNA for the CDR3: TGTGCCTGTACAGGGCAGGCGACCTACGAGCAGTACTTC.

This clonotype was picked up many times. The DNA of the CDR3 is TGTGCCAGCAGCCCCGGACTAGCGGGGGGGGTGGAGACCCAGTACTTC. Amino acid sequence: CASSPGLAGGVETQYF. The rearrangement joins TRBV11-2 to TRBJ2-5; 15 bases agree with TRBD2. The CDR3 length is 16 residues. The trim removed 5 bases at V and 5 bases at J, leaving 6 bases unmatched. Germline V gives CDR1 SGHAT, CDR2 FQNNGV.

This clonotype has ten or more counts. One junction end disagrees with the germline gene, perhaps due to a read error. V usage is TRBV7-7 and J usage is TRBJ2-1; 9 nucleotides line up with TRBD1. Germline-derived CDR1 and CDR2 are SSHAT and FNYEAQ (reference sequence). There are 15 residues in the CDR3. This CDR3 is CASSLGQGSGNEQFF. CDR3 DNA sequence: TGTGCTAGCAGCTTGGGACAGGGAAGTGGGAATGAGCAGTTCTTC.

On this clonotype itself: Germline is not matched at one junction end, which may reflect a read error. This sequence joins TRBV20-1 and TRBJ1-6, with 10 positions matching TRBD1. Germline assignment: CDR1 DFQATT and CDR2 SNEGSKA (reference sequence). This CDR3 contains 18 residues. The CDR3 loop is CSARAHGQGDSYNSPLRF. In DNA form, the CDR3 reads TGCAGTGCTAGAGCTCACGGACAGGGGGATTCCTATAATTCACCCCTCCGCTTT.

This clonotype has at least ten counts. The chain links TRBV11-3 to TRBJ2-1; 10 nucleotides line up with TRBD1. Germline lookup yields CDR1 SGHNT and CDR2 YENEEA. CDR3 length: 15 residues. V lost 3 bases, J lost 3 bases, and 2 bases stayed unmatched. The CDR3 reads CASSLGTGDYNEQFF. The CDR3 DNA reads TGTGCCAGCAGCTTGGGGACAGGGGACTACAATGAGCAGTTCTTC.

This clonotype was found many times. The chain has TRBV30 and TRBJ1-1, with a tentative D call TRBD1 (6 bases). The CDR3 is 14 residues long. Germline CDR1 GTSNPN, CDR2 SVGIG (reference sequence). Trimming took 0 bases from V and 6 from J, leaving 14 bases between them. The CDR3 DNA reads TGTGCCTGGAGTGTACTTCGGGGGCGGGCTGAAGCTTTCTTT. Its protein product is CAWSVLRGRAEAFF. The complete variable domain, with remaining parts taken from reference TRBV30 and TRBJ1-1, reads SQTIHQWPATLVQPVGSPLSLECTVEGTSNPNLYWYRQAAGRGLQLLFYSVGIGQISSEVPQNLSASRPQDRQFILSSKKLLLSDSGFYLCAWSVLRGRAEAFFGQGTRLTVV.

The chain links TRBV18 to TRBJ1-3, with 7 bases that match TRBD1. The ends lost 2 bases at V and 7 bases at J; junction bases unmatched: 2. CDR3 length: 13 amino acids. Germline lookup yields CDR1 KGHSH and CDR2 LQKENI. In DNA form, the CDR3 reads TGTGCCAGCTCACCAAGCAGGGGGAACACCATATATTTT. Its protein product is CASSPSRGNTIYF.

The chain is built from TRBV20-1 and TRBJ1-5, with D maybe TRBD1 (6 bases). Germline CDR1 and CDR2: DFQATT and SNEGSKA (reference sequence). The CDR3 spans 14 residues. V shed 6 bases and J shed 2 bases, with 14 bases lying between them. As DNA, the CDR3 is TGCAGTGCACAGGGCGTGATGGGCAATCAGCCCCAGCATTTT. It encodes CSAQGVMGNQPQHF.

This clonotype was seen ten or more times. CDR3 region: CSVEEQGSSYNEQFF. CDR3 nucleotide sequence: TGCAGCGTTGAAGAACAGGGGAGCTCCTACAATGAGCAGTTCTTC. The chain uses TRBV29-1 and TRBJ2-1; 7 bases align to TRBD1. CDR1 is SQVTM, CDR2 ANQGSEA, per germline. With 0 bases clipped from V and 0 bases from J, the junction kept 2 bases outside the gene matches. This CDR3 contains 15 residues.

For this clonotype: A much bigger clone sits one base away, suggesting this may be a read error. The chain uses TRBV5-1 and TRBJ2-1; 9 positions match TRBD1. The DNA end lines up better with TRBJ2-7; the J call may be wrong. Germline V gene data show CDR1 as SGHRS and CDR2 as YFSETQ. The CDR3 has 14 amino acids. The CDR3 here is CASSWTGARNEQYF. CDR3 bases: TGCGCCAGCAGCTGGACAGGGGCGCGGAATGAGCAGTACTTC.

There are many counts of this clonotype. The chain has TRBV11-2 and TRBJ1-2, with D unclear. Between the trimmed V and J ends, which lost 5 bases and 8 bases, there was a span of 24 bases. Germline CDR1 is SGHAT and CDR2 is FQNNGV. The length of the CDR3 is 16 residues. CDR3 amino acids: CASSLGAAALIGGYTF. DNA for the CDR3: TGTGCCAGCAGCCTGGGAGCGGCGGCCCTTATTGGGGGCTACACCTTC.

At least ten counts were recorded for this clonotype. The gene calls are TRBV20-1 and TRBJ1-1; tentatively, D is TRBD1 (6 bases). With 0 bases removed from V and 0 bases from J, the gap between germline ends came to 17 bases. Germline CDR1 reads DFQATT; CDR2 reads SNEGSKA (reference sequence). The CDR3 contains 17 residues. CDR3 amino acids: CSARDGTPVSLNTEAFF. CDR3 DNA: TGCAGTGCTAGAGATGGGACACCCGTCTCATTGAACACTGAAGCTTTCTTT.

Many counts were recorded for this clonotype. The chain uses TRBV5-1 and TRBJ2-7; 7 bases are shared with TRBD2. Germline CDR1 SGHRS, CDR2 YFSETQ. This CDR3 has 14 residues. The V gene end was trimmed by 0 bases and the J gene end by 1 base; junction bases not matched to a gene: 1. The CDR3: CASSLAAGSYEQYF. CDR3 nucleotides: TGCGCCAGCAGCTTGGCAGCGGGGTCCTACGAGCAGTACTTC.